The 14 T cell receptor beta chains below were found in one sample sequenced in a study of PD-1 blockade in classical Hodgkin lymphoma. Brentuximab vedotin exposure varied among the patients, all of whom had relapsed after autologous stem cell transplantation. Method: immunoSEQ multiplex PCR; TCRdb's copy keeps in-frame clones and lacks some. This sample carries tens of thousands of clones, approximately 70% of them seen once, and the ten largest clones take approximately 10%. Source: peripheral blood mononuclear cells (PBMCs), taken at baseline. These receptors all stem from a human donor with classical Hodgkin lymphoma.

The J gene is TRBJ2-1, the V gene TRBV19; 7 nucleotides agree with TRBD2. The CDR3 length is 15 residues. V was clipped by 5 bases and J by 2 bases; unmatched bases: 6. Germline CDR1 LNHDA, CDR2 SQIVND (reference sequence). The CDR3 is CASSSSGFTYNEQFF. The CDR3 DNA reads TGTGCCAGTAGTTCTAGCGGATTTACCTACAATGAGCAGTTCTTC.

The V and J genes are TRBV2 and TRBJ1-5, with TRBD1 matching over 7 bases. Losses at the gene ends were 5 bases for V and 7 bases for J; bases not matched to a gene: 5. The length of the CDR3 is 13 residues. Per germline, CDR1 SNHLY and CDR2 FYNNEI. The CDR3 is CASSMTGKQPQHF. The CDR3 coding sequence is TGTGCCAGCAGTATGACAGGGAAGCAGCCCCAGCATTTT.

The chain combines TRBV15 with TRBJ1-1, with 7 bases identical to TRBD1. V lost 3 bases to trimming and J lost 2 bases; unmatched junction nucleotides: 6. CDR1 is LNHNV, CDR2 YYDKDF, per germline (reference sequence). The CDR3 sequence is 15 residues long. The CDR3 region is CATSRTGQTNTEAFF. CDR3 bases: TGTGCCACCAGCAGGACGGGACAGACCAACACTGAAGCTTTCTTT.

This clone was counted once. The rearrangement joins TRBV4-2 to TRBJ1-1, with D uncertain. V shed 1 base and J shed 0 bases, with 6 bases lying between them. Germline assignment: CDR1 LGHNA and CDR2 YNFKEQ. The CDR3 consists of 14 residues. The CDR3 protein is CASSQGSLNTEAFF. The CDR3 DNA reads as TGTGCCAGCAGCCAAGGTAGTCTGAACACTGAAGCTTTCTTT.

The CDR3 is CASSLGAGRATGYTF. DNA of the CDR3: TGCGCCAGCAGCTTGGGGGCCGGCAGGGCGACCGGCTACACCTTC. The V call is TRBV5-1, the J call TRBJ1-2, with a possible D match to TRBD1 (5 bases). The CDR3 runs to 15 residues. V lost 0 bases to trimming and J lost 8 bases, with 17 bases between them. Looked up from germline, CDR1 is SGHRS and CDR2 is YFSETQ.

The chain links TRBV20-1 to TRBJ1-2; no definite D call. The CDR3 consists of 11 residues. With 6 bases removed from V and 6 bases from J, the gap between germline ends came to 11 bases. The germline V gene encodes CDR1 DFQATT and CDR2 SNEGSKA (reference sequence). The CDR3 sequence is CSATGPNGYTF. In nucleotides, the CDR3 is TGCAGTGCAACTGGTCCAAATGGCTACACCTTC.

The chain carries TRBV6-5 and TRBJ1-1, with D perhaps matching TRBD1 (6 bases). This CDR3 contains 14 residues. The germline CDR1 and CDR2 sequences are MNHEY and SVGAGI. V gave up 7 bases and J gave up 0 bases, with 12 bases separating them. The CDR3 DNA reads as TGTGCCAGCACCGCCGGGGGCGTGAACACTGAAGCTTTCTTT. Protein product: CASTAGGVNTEAFF.

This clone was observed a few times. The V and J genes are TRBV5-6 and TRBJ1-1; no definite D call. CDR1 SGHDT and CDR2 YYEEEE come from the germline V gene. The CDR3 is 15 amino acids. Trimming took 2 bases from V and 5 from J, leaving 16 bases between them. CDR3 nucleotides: TGTGCCAGCAGCTTTTTTGGACGGCAGAGGACTGAAGCTTTCTTT. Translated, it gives CASSFFGRQRTEAFF. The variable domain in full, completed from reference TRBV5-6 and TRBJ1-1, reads DAGVTQSPTHLIKTRGQQVTLRCSPKSGHDTVSWYQQALGQGPQFIFQYYEEEERQRGNFPDRFSGHQFPNYSSELNVNALLLGDSALYLCASSFFGRQRTEAFFGQGTRLTVV.

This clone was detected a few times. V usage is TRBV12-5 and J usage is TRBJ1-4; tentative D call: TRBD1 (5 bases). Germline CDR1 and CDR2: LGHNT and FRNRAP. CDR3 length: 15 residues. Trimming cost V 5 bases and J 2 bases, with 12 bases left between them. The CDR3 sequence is CASGRPGGTNEKLFF. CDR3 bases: TGTGCTAGTGGTCGGCCGGGGGGGACTAATGAAAAACTGTTTTTT.

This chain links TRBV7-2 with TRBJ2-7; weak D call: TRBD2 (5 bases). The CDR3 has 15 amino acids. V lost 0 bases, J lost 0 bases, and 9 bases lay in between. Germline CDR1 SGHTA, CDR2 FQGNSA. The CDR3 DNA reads TGTGCCAGCAGCTTAGCGGACTCCCGCTCCTACGAGCAGTACTTC. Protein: CASSLADSRSYEQYF.

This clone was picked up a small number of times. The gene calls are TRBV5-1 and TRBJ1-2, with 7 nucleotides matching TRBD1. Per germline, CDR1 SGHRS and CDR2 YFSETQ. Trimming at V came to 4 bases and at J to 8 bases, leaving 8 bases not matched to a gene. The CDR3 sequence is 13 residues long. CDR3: CASSPEGRGGYTF. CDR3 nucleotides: TGCGCCAGCAGCCCGGAAGGCAGGGGGGGCTACACCTTC.

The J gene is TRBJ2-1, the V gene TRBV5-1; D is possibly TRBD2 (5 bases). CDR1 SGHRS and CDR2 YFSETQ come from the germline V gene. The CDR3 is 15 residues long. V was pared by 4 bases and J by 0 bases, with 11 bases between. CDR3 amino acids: CASSEGTSSYNEQFF. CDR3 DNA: TGCGCCAGCAGCGAGGGTACGAGCTCCTACAATGAGCAGTTCTTC.

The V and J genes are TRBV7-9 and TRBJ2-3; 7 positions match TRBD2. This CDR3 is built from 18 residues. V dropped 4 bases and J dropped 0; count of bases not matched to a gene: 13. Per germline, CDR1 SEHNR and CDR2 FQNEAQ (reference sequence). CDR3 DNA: TGTGCCAGCAGCTCCAACAAATTACTAGCGTATAGCACAGATACGCAGTATTTT. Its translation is CASSSNKLLAYSTDTQYF.

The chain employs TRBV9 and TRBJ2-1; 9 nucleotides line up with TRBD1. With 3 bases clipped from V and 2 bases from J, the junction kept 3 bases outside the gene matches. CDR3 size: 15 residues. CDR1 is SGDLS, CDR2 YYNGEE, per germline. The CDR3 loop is CASSGGDRAYNEQFF. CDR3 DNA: TGTGCCAGCAGCGGAGGGGACAGGGCCTACAATGAGCAGTTCTTC.